The 8 T cell receptor beta chains presented below share a single source sample, sequenced in a study of regulatory T cells in long-lasting Graves disease. Time point reported: newly diagnosed GD, antithyroid drugs for less than 3 months. Extracted RNA from PBMCs served as the source of the TCR library. Building the TCR beta libraries relied on iRepertoire HTBI primers, and CDR3 regions underwent Arm-PCR. Each CDR3 protein is one row after TCRdb ran MiXCR on the multiplex PCR reads. The sample has approximately 470,000 distinct CDR3 sequences; roughly 17% are singletons. Separately, the same data were catalogued under a study of T cells in Graves' hyperthyroidism and ophthalmopathy.

Sample: peripheral blood mononuclear cells (PBMCs), taken at new diagnosis, from a patient treated with antithyroid drugs. The source of these receptors is a man aged 40-50 years with Graves disease.

Worth noting for this clonotype: A read error may produce the germline difference seen at one junction end. The chain is built from TRBV6-1 and TRBJ1-1; 8 bases align to TRBD1. The CDR3 has 13 residues. Germline CDR1 MNHNS, CDR2 SASEGT. The CDR3 nucleotides read TGTGCCAGCAGCTATCAGGGGGCGACTGAAACTTTCTTT. It encodes CASSYQGATETFF.

This clonotype was seen repeatedly, ten times or more. The chain has TRBV15 and TRBJ2-1; D uncertain. CDR1 LNHNV and CDR2 YYDKDF come from the germline V gene (reference sequence). The CDR3 is made up of 16 amino acids. V was pared by 1 base and J by 5 bases, with 15 bases between. CDR3 bases: TGTGCCACCAGCAGAGCCAACACTGGCTTTGACAATGAGCAGTTCTTC. Protein: CATSRANTGFDNEQFF.

This clonotype turned up a few times. The CDR3 coding sequence is TGCAGTGCTAGACTCATAGGGGGGTCTCAGCCCCAGCATTTT. This gives the protein CSARLIGGSQPQHF. This sequence joins TRBV20-1 and TRBJ1-5, with D possibly TRBD1 on 6 matching bases. Germline CDR1 reads DFQATT; CDR2 reads SNEGSKA (reference sequence). This CDR3 has 14 residues. V gave up 2 bases and J gave up 6 bases, with 14 bases separating them.

This clonotype was seen many times. This chain uses TRBV7-8 with TRBJ2-7; TRBD2 matches at 8 bases. CDR3 length: 13 amino acids. Germline V CDR1 and CDR2: SGHVS, FQNEAQ. With V trimmed by 5 bases and J by 2 bases, 2 bases remained unmatched. In DNA form, the CDR3 reads TGTGCCAGCAGCCCGACTAGCGCCTACGAGCAGTACTTC. Amino acid sequence: CASSPTSAYEQYF. Together with reference TRBV7-8 and TRBJ2-7, the CDR3 gives the full variable domain: GAGVSQSPRYKVAKRGQDVALRCDPISGHVSLFWYQQALGQGPEFLTYFQNEAQLDKSGLPSDRFFAERPEGSVSTLKIQRTQQEDSAVYLCASSPTSAYEQYFGPGTRLTVT.

This clonotype has a handful of counts. V and J are TRBV6-1 and TRBJ1-5, with 7 bases matching TRBD1. The CDR3 is 14 residues long. With V trimmed by 5 bases and J by 7 bases, 8 bases remained unmatched. Germline-derived CDR1 and CDR2 are MNHNS and SASEGT. The CDR3 region has the DNA TGTGCCAGCAGTAGCGACAGGGTACGCCAGCCCCAGCATTTT. Translation gives CASSSDRVRQPQHF.

This clonotype was counted at least ten times. The chain uses TRBV5-1 and TRBJ1-1; D unclear. Germline V gene data show CDR1 as SGHRS and CDR2 as YFSETQ. The V and J ends lost 4 bases and 2 bases respectively, with 15 bases between them. CDR3 length equals 15 residues. The CDR3 sequence is CASSPLSDLNTEAFF. In nucleotides, the CDR3 is TGCGCCAGCAGCCCCCTCTCGGACCTTAACACTGAAGCTTTCTTT.

V gene TRBV7-9 combines with J gene TRBJ2-3; TRBD2 might be the D (6 bases). Germline V CDR1 and CDR2: SEHNR, FQNEAQ (reference sequence). The V end was cut by 3 bases, the J end by 2 bases, with 9 bases between. The CDR3 runs 14 residues. The CDR3 sequence: CASSLTSYTDTQYF. The CDR3, as DNA: TGTGCCAGCAGCTTGACTAGTTACACAGATACGCAGTATTTT.

This clonotype has only a few counts. The V gene is TRBV3-1, the J gene TRBJ2-7; TRBD2 matches at 7 bases. This CDR3 is built from 12 residues. Per the germline V gene, CDR1 is LGHDT and CDR2 is YNNKEL (reference sequence). Trimming cost V 1 base and J 13 bases; bases outside gene matches: 7. The CDR3 reads CASSQAAGSPYF. CDR3 DNA sequence: TGTGCCAGCAGCCAAGCAGCGGGATCCCCCTACTTC.